What follows are 19 T cell receptor beta chains derived from one specimen sequenced in a study of Ad26.COV2.S vaccination and SARS-CoV-2 variants. Sequencing used immunoSEQ multiplex PCR; TCRdb keeps in-frame clones, though not all of them. The table records 300,000 to 400,000 clones, 85% to 90% of them present only once. Treatment in this sample: some 19 received Ad26.COV2.S at low or high dose, single or two shots; about 5 received placebo; per-sample allocation not given. On day 63 after the first injection, vaccine and placebo recipients gave samples. Material: peripheral blood, obtained in a trial of Ad26.COV2.S vaccine versus placebo. These receptors originate from a person aged 18-60 years who received the Ad26.COV2.S COVID-19 vaccine or a placebo.

The gene calls are TRBV6-5 and TRBJ2-3; possible D gene TRBD2, 5 bases. CDR1 and CDR2 (germline): MNHEY, SVGAGI. Trimming took 8 bases from V and 7 from J, leaving 19 bases between them. The length of the CDR3 is 14 residues. The CDR3 is CASLRAVQNYTQYF. The DNA of the CDR3 is TGTGCCAGCCTAAGAGCGGTACAAAATTATACGCAGTATTTT.

The genes are TRBV2 and TRBJ2-2; D gene uncertain. CDR3 length: 15 residues. Germline lookup yields CDR1 SNHLY and CDR2 FYNNEI. V lost 3 bases and J 0 bases, leaving 8 bases between the germline ends. The DNA of the CDR3 is TGTGCCAGCAGTGATGGGCAGTCGAACACCGGGGAGCTGTTTTTT. This translates into CASSDGQSNTGELFF.

The V call is TRBV6-5, the J call TRBJ1-2; D gene ambiguous. Germline lookup yields CDR1 MNHEY and CDR2 SVGAGI. The CDR3 runs 16 residues. Between the trimmed V and J ends, which lost 0 bases and 0 bases, there was a span of 11 bases. The CDR3 sequence: CASSYSGSASNYGYTF. The CDR3 DNA reads TGTGCCAGCAGTTACTCCGGTTCCGCTTCTAACTATGGCTACACCTTC.

The chain links TRBV20-1 to TRBJ1-2, with unresolved D. Germline V lookup: CDR1 DFQATT, CDR2 SNEGSKA (reference sequence). The CDR3 has 11 residues. V lost 5 bases to trimming and J lost 7 bases, with 11 bases between them. This chain's CDR3 is CSAWFEGGYTF. In DNA form, the CDR3 reads TGCAGTGCTTGGTTTGAGGGTGGCTACACCTTC.

The J gene is TRBJ2-3, the V gene TRBV12-5; 8 bases match TRBD1. Per germline, CDR1 LGHNT and CDR2 FRNRAP. V lost 4 bases, J lost 1 base, and 7 bases stayed unmatched. The CDR3 sequence is 16 residues long. CDR3 DNA: TGTGCTAGTGGTTCAAGCGGACAGGGAGGCACAGATACGCAGTATTTT. Its translation: CASGSSGQGGTDTQYF.

The rearrangement uses TRBV6-5 and TRBJ2-1; 8 nucleotides agree with TRBD1. V was pared by 0 bases and J by 5 bases, with 3 bases of the junction left unmatched. The CDR3 is made up of 15 amino acids. Germline CDR1 MNHEY, CDR2 SVGAGI. The chain's CDR3 is CASSYSGQDNNEQFF. The CDR3 bases are TGTGCCAGCAGTTACTCGGGACAGGATAACAATGAGCAGTTCTTC.

The V gene is TRBV29-1, the J gene TRBJ1-2; possibly TRBD1 for D (5 bases). Trimming took off 3 bases at V and 4 bases at J, with 9 bases between the two ends. The length of the CDR3 is 12 residues. Per germline, CDR1 SQVTM and CDR2 ANQGSEA. The CDR3 region is CSVDRRGYGYTF. The CDR3 DNA sequence: TGCAGCGTTGATCGGAGGGGCTATGGCTACACCTTC.

The CDR3 region is CASSLRMTGKTGELFF. CDR3 DNA: TGTGCCAGCAGCCTAAGGATGACAGGGAAAACCGGGGAGCTGTTTTTT. The genes are TRBV13 and TRBJ2-2; 7 nucleotides line up with TRBD1. Germline V gene sequence: CDR1 PRHDT, CDR2 FYEKMQ (reference sequence). V was clipped by 5 bases and J by 5 bases; unmatched bases: 11. This CDR3 spans 16 amino acids.

The chain is built from TRBV10-3 and TRBJ2-5, with D perhaps being TRBD1 or TRBD2 (5 bases each). Trimming removed 8 bases at V and 5 bases at J, with 6 bases between. Germline V gene lookup returns CDR1 ENHRY and CDR2 SYGVKD. CDR3 size: 10 residues. The CDR3 spells CAIGTETQYF. The CDR3 DNA reads TGTGCCATCGGGACGGAGACCCAGTACTTC.

The chain carries TRBV6-5 and TRBJ1-2; D remains ambiguous. The germline CDR1 and CDR2 sequences are MNHEY and SVGAGI. The CDR3 runs 15 residues. The V end was cut by 0 bases, the J end by 0 bases, with 8 bases between. This chain's CDR3 is CASSYSPEANYGYTF. As DNA, the CDR3 is TGTGCCAGCAGTTACTCTCCAGAGGCTAACTATGGCTACACCTTC.

The V gene is TRBV19, the J gene TRBJ2-1; D gene unclear. Germline CDR1 LNHDA, CDR2 SQIVND (reference sequence). Deletions cut 2 bases from V and 9 bases from J, with 5 bases between. CDR3 length: 11 amino acids. CDR3 bases: TGTGCCAGTAGTATAATGGGTGAGCAGTTCTTC. Translated, it gives CASSIMGEQFF.

The chain combines TRBV6-2 or TRBV6-3 with TRBJ1-1; D unresolved. Trimming took 2 bases from V and 3 from J, leaving 19 bases between them. The CDR3 contains 17 residues. The germline V gene encodes CDR1 MNHEY and CDR2 SVGEGT. The CDR3 nucleotides are TGTGCCAGCAGTTACGCGGCGTGGGAGGGTGGGTACACTGAAGCTTTCTTT. Its protein product is CASSYAAWEGGYTEAFF.

The gene calls are TRBV18 and TRBJ2-1; 8 positions match TRBD2. After removal of 6 bases from V and 5 bases from J, the junction contained 15 bases not matched to a gene. Germline V gene data show CDR1 as KGHSH and CDR2 as LQKENI. The CDR3 consists of 17 residues. DNA of the CDR3: TGTGCCAGCTCCGTACCCCGGGGAGCGGGAGTTGACAATGAGCAGTTCTTC. Its translation: CASSVPRGAGVDNEQFF.

The chain recombines TRBV6-1 with TRBJ2-7; the D is unclear. Deletions cut 2 bases from V and 12 bases from J, with 20 bases between. The CDR3 runs 14 residues. CDR1 and CDR2 (germline): MNHNS, SASEGT. The CDR3 DNA sequence: TGTGCCAGCAGTGAACTCTCCTACGGCGCGTTAGGGTACTTC. It encodes CASSELSYGALGYF.

This clone was recorded only once. This chain joins TRBV18 and TRBJ2-7; D tentatively fits TRBD1 or TRBD2 (6 bases each). V was trimmed by 4 bases and J by 3 bases, leaving 16 bases between them. CDR1 is KGHSH, CDR2 LQKENI, per germline. There are 15 residues in the CDR3. The CDR3 loop reads CASSLTGGGHYEQYV. The DNA of the CDR3 is TGTGCCAGCTCACTCACCGGGGGCGGGCACTACGAGCAGTACGTC.

In its sample, this clone was seen once. V and J are TRBV7-2 and TRBJ1-1; D is unclear. This CDR3 contains 16 residues. V was trimmed by 2 bases and J by 1 base, leaving 14 bases between them. CDR1 is SGHTA, CDR2 FQGNSA, per germline. CDR3 sequence reads: CASSLFVAAGNTEAFF. CDR3 nucleotides: TGTGCCAGCAGCTTATTTGTGGCCGCGGGGAACACTGAAGCTTTCTTT.

This clone was counted once. The V call is TRBV2, the J call TRBJ1-2; D is undetermined. Germline V lookup: CDR1 SNHLY, CDR2 FYNNEI. Deletions cut 7 bases from V and 5 bases from J, with 11 bases between. This CDR3 comprises 12 residues. The CDR3 nucleotides read TGTGCCAGCAAGTTAACCGAGTATGGCTACACCTTC. Protein: CASKLTEYGYTF. The complete variable domain, with remaining parts taken from reference TRBV2 and TRBJ1-2, reads EPEVTQTPSHQVTQMGQEVILRCVPISNHLYFYWYRQILGQKVEFLVSFYNNEISEKSEIFDDQFSVERPDGSNFTLKIRSTKLEDSAMYFCASKLTEYGYTFGSGTRLTVV.

This chain uses TRBV5-1 with TRBJ1-1; 7 bases align to TRBD1. V trimming: 4 bases; J trimming: 1 base; junction bases outside the gene matches: 4. The CDR3 covers 14 residues. Per the germline V gene, CDR1 is SGHRS and CDR2 is YFSETQ. The CDR3 DNA sequence: TGCGCCAGCAGCGTTGGACAGGCGAACACTGAAGCTTTCTTT. This gives the protein CASSVGQANTEAFF.

In regard to this clone: This CDR3 is also generated by other DNA sequences in the sample. V and J are TRBV9 and TRBJ2-7, with a possible D match to TRBD2 (7 bases). CDR1 is SGDLS, CDR2 YYNGEE, per germline. The CDR3 has 14 amino acids. Trimming left V 0 bases short and J 2 bases short, with 9 bases between. CDR3 bases: TGTGCCAGCAGCGTAGGGGGGGGCACCTACGAGCAGTACTTC. It encodes CASSVGGGTYEQYF.